These 31 T cell receptor beta chains were all obtained from the same sample, sequenced in a study of immune evolution from preneoplasia to lung adenocarcinoma. Only in-frame clones appear in the TCRdb table, and some are missing; sequencing was by immunoSEQ multiplex PCR. The sample includes some 9,200 clones, nearly 80% of them seen just once. What was sequenced was FFPE lung adenocarcinoma in situ tissue. Receptor source: a person aged 80 or over with lung adenocarcinoma.

V usage is TRBV7-9 and J usage is TRBJ2-1; TRBD2 matches at 7 bases. Germline V gene data show CDR1 as SEHNR and CDR2 as FQNEAQ (reference sequence). CDR3 length: 13 amino acids. V was pared by 5 bases and J by 10 bases, with 8 bases of the junction left unmatched. Here the CDR3 reads CASSAPGGTEQFF. DNA for the CDR3: TGTGCCAGCAGCGCCCCGGGGGGAACGGAGCAGTTCTTC.

This chain joins TRBV5-6 and TRBJ1-2; D perhaps matches TRBD1 (5 bases). The CDR3 has 15 amino acids. Trimming removed 1 base at V and 2 bases at J, with 12 bases between. CDR1 is SGHDT and CDR2 is YYEEEE in the germline V gene. In DNA form, the CDR3 reads TGTGCCAGCAGCTTGCGAGGGACGGGAAACTATGGCTACACCTTC. Translated, it gives CASSLRGTGNYGYTF.

The chain is built from TRBV4-3 and TRBJ1-1, with 8 bases matching TRBD1. The CDR3 has 15 residues. V was clipped by 2 bases and J by 6 bases; unmatched bases: 8. Germline-derived CDR1 and CDR2 are LGHNA and YSLEER. CDR3 sequence: CASSQQDRGRAEAFF. In DNA form, the CDR3 reads TGCGCCAGCAGCCAACAAGACAGGGGTAGGGCTGAAGCTTTCTTT.

The V and J genes are TRBV9 and TRBJ1-6; maybe TRBD1 (5 bases). The germline V gene has CDR1 SGDLS and CDR2 YYNGEE. Between the trimmed V and J ends, which lost 0 bases and 7 bases, there was a span of 11 bases. The CDR3 length is 15 residues. Written as DNA, the CDR3 is TGTGCCAGCAGCGTAGAGCAGGGTGCCAATTCACCCCTCCACTTT. Translation: CASSVEQGANSPLHF.

About this clone itself: A junction end diverges from the germline sequence, so it may reflect a read error. The chain carries TRBV11-3 and TRBJ2-7; weak D call: TRBD1 (5 bases). This CDR3 region has 13 residues. Germline V gene sequence: CDR1 SGHNT, CDR2 YENEEA. CDR3 sequence (DNA): TGTGCCAGCAGCCTAGACAGTTCCTACGAGCAGTACTTC. Its protein is CASSLDSSYEQYF.

The chain has TRBV4-3 and TRBJ2-1; no reliable D call. With 2 bases removed from V and 4 bases from J, the gap between germline ends came to 12 bases. Germline lookup yields CDR1 LGHNA and CDR2 YSLEER. The CDR3 is 15 residues long. DNA of the CDR3: TGCGCCAGCAGCCAACGGGCGCAAGGGTACAATGAGCAGTTCTTC. Translating it yields CASSQRAQGYNEQFF.

The V and J genes are TRBV13 and TRBJ1-2; no firm D call. Germline CDR1 reads PRHDT; CDR2 reads FYEKMQ (reference sequence). This CDR3 is built from 16 residues. Trimming removed 6 bases from V and 2 bases from J, with 19 bases in between. CDR3 region: CASRRTGKNKNYGYTF. The CDR3 DNA reads TGTGCCAGCAGGCGAACCGGGAAGAACAAAAACTATGGCTACACCTTC.

This chain joins TRBV10-3 and TRBJ1-3; D is ambiguous. V was pared by 3 bases and J by 4 bases, with 4 bases between. CDR3 length: 12 amino acids. Germline lookup yields CDR1 ENHRY and CDR2 SYGVKD. The CDR3 protein is CAISDGGNTIYF. In nucleotides, the CDR3 is TGTGCCATCAGTGATGGAGGAAACACCATATATTTT.

This clone was recorded a few times. The CDR3, as DNA: TGTGCCACCTCGAGCGGGGAATTCCCAGAGACCCAGTACTTC. Amino acid sequence: CATSSGEFPETQYF. The chain recombines TRBV6-6 with TRBJ2-5; 7 nucleotides match TRBD2. V shed 10 bases and J 4 bases; nucleotides not matched to a gene: 12. Germline CDR1 is MNHNY and CDR2 is SVGAGI (reference sequence). The CDR3 runs 14 residues.

The V gene is TRBV27, the J gene TRBJ1-5; D ambiguous. Germline V gene lookup returns CDR1 MNHEY and CDR2 SMNVEV (reference sequence). V gave up 5 bases and J gave up 6 bases, with 11 bases separating them. The length of the CDR3 is 13 residues. CDR3 region: CASSREGGQPQHF. In DNA form, the CDR3 reads TGTGCCAGCAGTCGGGAAGGTGGTCAGCCCCAGCATTTT.

V and J are TRBV4-3 and TRBJ2-5; D gene ambiguous. The germline CDR1 and CDR2 sequences are LGHNA and YSLEER. The CDR3 loop spans 14 amino acids. The V end lost 0 bases, the J end lost 5 bases, and 10 bases lay between the germline ends. The CDR3 spells CASSQDLGLETQYF. The CDR3 bases are TGCGCCAGCAGCCAAGACCTAGGATTGGAGACCCAGTACTTC.

This clone was picked up a small number of times. The rearrangement joins TRBV9 to TRBJ1-2, with a tentative D call TRBD1 (5 bases). The germline CDR1 and CDR2 sequences are SGDLS and YYNGEE. Trimming removed 0 bases from V and 4 bases from J, with 13 bases in between. The CDR3 spans 15 residues. As DNA, the CDR3 is TGTGCCAGCAGCGTAGGAATCGGGGGAACCTATGGCTACACCTTC. Translation: CASSVGIGGTYGYTF.

The rearrangement links TRBV15 to TRBJ1-1; D unresolved. This CDR3 has 14 residues. Trimming shortened V by 0 bases and J by 8 bases, and 13 bases separated the two germline ends. Germline V gives CDR1 LNHNV, CDR2 YYDKDF (reference sequence). The CDR3 coding sequence is TGTGCCACCAGCAGAGATGTAGGCCCGATGGAAGCTTTCTTT. Translating it yields CATSRDVGPMEAFF.

The genes are TRBV2 and TRBJ1-1; 8 nucleotides agree with TRBD1. The V gene end was trimmed by 10 bases and the J gene end by 5 bases; junction bases not matched to a gene: 12. The CDR3 covers 14 residues. CDR1 is SNHLY, CDR2 FYNNEI, per germline. The CDR3 DNA sequence: TGTGCCACCCAAATCCAGGGGGCTTGGACTGAAGCTTTCTTT. This encodes CATQIQGAWTEAFF.

V gene TRBV16 combines with J gene TRBJ2-1; 11 bases align to TRBD1. The CDR3 has 16 amino acids. Germline loops: CDR1 KGHSY, CDR2 FQNENV. V trimming: 4 bases; J trimming: 7 bases; junction bases outside the gene matches: 9. The CDR3 loop reads CASSLFGQGAGNEQFF. DNA of the CDR3: TGTGCCAGCAGCCTTTTTGGACAGGGGGCAGGTAATGAGCAGTTCTTC.

This clone has just a few counts. V gene TRBV6-1 combines with J gene TRBJ1-6, with D maybe TRBD1 (6 bases). Germline CDR1 MNHNS, CDR2 SASEGT. V lost 7 bases and J lost 9, with 16 bases in between. The CDR3 covers 14 residues. In nucleotides, the CDR3 is TGTGCCAGCACCGGTTGGGGGCGCAGTTCACCCCTCCACTTT. This translates into CASTGWGRSSPLHF.

In DNA form, the CDR3 reads TGTGCCACCAGCAGAGATAAGGGGTTTAATGAAAAACTGTTTTTT. Translated: CATSRDKGFNEKLFF. The chain uses TRBV15 and TRBJ1-4; D perhaps matches TRBD1 (5 bases). Looked up from germline, CDR1 is LNHNV and CDR2 is YYDKDF (reference sequence). The CDR3 totals 15 residues. Trimming pared 0 bases from V and 4 bases from J, leaving 9 bases between.

This clone was picked up one time. The chain recombines TRBV11-2 with TRBJ2-1; 7 bases fit TRBD1. The CDR3 contains 14 residues. With 8 bases clipped from V and 5 bases from J, the junction kept 9 bases outside the gene matches. CDR1 is SGHAT and CDR2 is FQNNGV in the germline V gene. The CDR3 DNA is TGTGCCAGCGGGATGCGACAGGGCCACAATGAGCAGTTCTTC. This codes for CASGMRQGHNEQFF.

The chain has TRBV4-1 and TRBJ1-2; 7 nucleotides agree with TRBD1. Trimming took 0 bases from V and 7 from J; bases not matched to a gene: 11. Germline CDR1 and CDR2: MGHRA and YSYEKL. This CDR3 is 16 amino acids long. For the CDR3, the DNA is TGCGCCAGCAGCCAAGATCCAGGACAGGCCCTGGGTGGCTACACCTTC. Encoded protein: CASSQDPGQALGGYTF.

Note on this clone: This specimen includes other DNA sequences encoding the same CDR3. The chain has TRBV7-3 and TRBJ1-1, with D hard to call. Trimming pared 5 bases from V and 0 bases from J, leaving 7 bases between. CDR3 length equals 13 residues. Germline CDR1 reads SGHTA; CDR2 reads FQGTGA. CDR3 coding DNA: TGTGCCAGCAGCAGAGATATGAACACTGAAGCTTTCTTT. This translates into CASSRDMNTEAFF.

The gene calls are TRBV19 and TRBJ1-2, with a weak D call TRBD1 (5 bases). V lost 5 bases to trimming and J lost 0 bases, with 13 bases between them. Germline V gene sequence: CDR1 LNHDA, CDR2 SQIVND (reference sequence). The CDR3 loop spans 15 amino acids. The CDR3 nucleotides read TGTGCCAGTAGTGACGGGACGTCAACTAACTATGGCTACACCTTC. Protein sequence: CASSDGTSTNYGYTF.

Notes on this clone: The junction shows a germline mismatch at one end, possibly a read error. This sequence joins TRBV7-7 and TRBJ1-2; no clear D gene. CDR3 length: 14 amino acids. Germline lookup yields CDR1 SSHAT and CDR2 FNYEAQ (reference sequence). The CDR3 DNA follows: TGTGCTAGCAGCTTAGGTATCTCGGACTATGGCTACACCTTC. Protein sequence: CASSLGISDYGYTF.

The chain carries TRBV4-3 and TRBJ1-1; 7 positions match TRBD1. CDR3 size: 15 residues. With V trimmed by 1 base and J by 10 bases, 12 bases remained unmatched. CDR1 and CDR2 (germline): LGHNA, YSLEER. CDR3 sequence: CASSQGFQGGVRAFF. The CDR3 DNA follows: TGCGCCAGCAGCCAAGGATTCCAGGGGGGAGTGAGAGCTTTCTTT.

This chain joins TRBV28 and TRBJ1-4; D is undetermined. The CDR3 covers 13 residues. Germline lookup yields CDR1 MDHEN and CDR2 SYDVKM. Trimming pared 6 bases from V and 8 bases from J, leaving 13 bases between. CDR3: CASSTPLEEKLFF. DNA of the CDR3: TGTGCCAGCAGCACCCCCCTGGAGGAAAAACTGTTTTTT.

The V call is TRBV7-2, the J call TRBJ1-6; no clear D. Trimming shortened V by 6 bases and J by 9 bases, and 12 bases separated the two germline ends. The CDR3 sequence is 13 residues long. Germline CDR1 and CDR2: SGHTA and FQGNSA. CDR3 coding DNA: TGTGCCAGCAGTCCGGGTGAGGGTTCACCCCTCCACTTT. It specifies CASSPGEGSPLHF.

This clone rates as medium-sized (0.01 to 0.1%). The rearrangement joins TRBV27 to TRBJ2-1; D is perhaps TRBD2 (5 bases). CDR1 is MNHEY, CDR2 SMNVEV, per germline (reference sequence). This CDR3 has 10 amino acids. CDR3 nucleotide sequence: TGTGCGTCACGGGGTATTGAGCAGTTCTTC. This gives the protein CASRGIEQFF.

This clone was observed once. The chain couples TRBV6-5 to TRBJ1-1; no definite D call. CDR1 MNHEY and CDR2 SVGAGI come from the germline V gene. Trimming took 3 bases from V and 1 from J, leaving 9 bases between them. The length of the CDR3 is 14 residues. DNA for the CDR3: TGTGCCAGCAGTTATCTCTTTCCGAACACTGAAGCTTTCTTT. It specifies CASSYLFPNTEAFF.

V and J are TRBV9 and TRBJ1-6, with unresolved D. Germline CDR1 is SGDLS and CDR2 is YYNGEE. Between the trimmed V and J ends, which lost 3 bases and 7 bases, there was a span of 11 bases. This CDR3 spans 14 amino acids. CDR3 region: CASSELNTNSPLHF. The CDR3 DNA sequence: TGTGCCAGCAGCGAGCTCAACACGAATTCACCCCTCCACTTT.

This chain connects TRBV4-3 to TRBJ2-1, with a weak D call TRBD2 (6 bases). Germline loops: CDR1 LGHNA, CDR2 YSLEER. This CDR3 contains 17 residues. V was clipped by 4 bases and J by 0 bases, with 16 bases between them. The CDR3 nucleotides read TGCGCCAGCAGCCTGGAAGTGGGACTGAACTCCTACAATGAGCAGTTCTTC. Translating it yields CASSLEVGLNSYNEQFF.

This clone appeared a single time. The chain is built from TRBV6-5 and TRBJ1-2, with 7 bases that match TRBD1. The CDR3 runs to 13 residues. Trimming removed 6 bases from V and 7 bases from J; junction bases left unmatched: 8. Germline V gives CDR1 MNHEY, CDR2 SVGAGI. The CDR3 loop reads CASSVQQGVGYTF. The CDR3 nucleotides are TGTGCCAGCAGCGTCCAGCAGGGGGTTGGCTACACCTTC.

In this sample, this clone is medium-sized. The chain recombines TRBV6-5 with TRBJ2-5, with 9 bases fitting TRBD1. Trimming cost V 6 bases and J 0 bases; bases outside gene matches: 5. Germline values: CDR1 MNHEY, CDR2 SVGAGI. The CDR3 loop spans 15 amino acids. In nucleotides, the CDR3 is TGTGCCAGCAGACCGGGACAGGGCGACCAAGAGACCCAGTACTTC. It yields the protein CASRPGQGDQETQYF.